This T cell receptor beta chain came from a study of blood T cell repertoires in COVID-19 (dated by TCRdb to the early 2020s). The study in broad terms: Samples covering the acute and convalescent phases of COVID-19 were provided by collaborators in the United States, Italy and Spain. The material from the prospective study consisted of cDNA or gDNA derived from T cells, B-cell-depleted T cells, or PBMCs. The samples were drawn from the first 160 participants of the ongoing ImmuneRACE study and from under 1,500 subjects provided by 6 global collaborators. The dataset comprised deeply sampled blood TCRbeta repertoires from subjects exposed to, actively infected with, or recovered from COVID-19. The repertoires were released in a freely available public database intended as a resource for research on the immune response to SARS-CoV-2. Where available, HLA class I and class II types were taken from metadata supplied by the sample provider and were not determined by assay-based typing. Nearly every sample came with metadata listing a de-identified subject ID, COVID-19 status, age in years and sex. Points the paper makes about the study in general: The amount of clinical and demographic metadata varied by source and participant and was provided uncurated.

The collaborating institutions used their own protocols to collect whole blood in K2EDTA tubes. For TCRbeta analysis, collaborators shipped samples in one of three forms: frozen whole blood, isolated PBMCs, or DNA extracted from either of those sample types. With regard to this clone: Its binding antigen is unknown. There are no base qualities to consult, and no much larger clone falls within one base.

V and J lose 5 bases and 9 bases, and a span of 14 bases separates them. Inclusive of the bounding cysteine and phenylalanine, the CDR3 is 14 residues long. The DNA shown is the 42-base CDR3, in frame from base 1. From the germline V gene, CDR1 is SGHTA and CDR2 is FQGTGA. TCRbeta CDR3 regions were amplified from genomic DNA using the immunoSEQ Assay, a bias-controlled multiplex PCR. The authors' analysis ran thus. The number of nucleated cells in each sample was estimated by amplification of reference gene primers within the assay. To quantify the absolute abundance of each unique TCRbeta CDR3 rearrangement, sequence reads were collapsed and filtered. For each sample, productive Simpson clonality was calculated by taking the square root of Simpson's diversity index across productive rearrangements. As stored in TCRdb, this immuneACCESS dataset retains in-frame rearrangements with V and J assigned. A fraction of the clones does not appear; measured against another copy, unresolved V genes explain less than half of the discrepancy, and the remainder lacks a known reason. V and J calls and clone size are given by that table; D and trimming were obtained from the DNA. The sample yields around 170,000 clones; roughly four fifths were counted once. The top ten constitute around an eighth of the sample.

The clonotype was recovered from a man aged 30-40 years with active or convalescent COVID-19. The rearrangement combines TRBV7-3 with TRBJ1-6, with no confidently assigned D gene. The source material was peripheral blood. CDR3 protein: CASSHGQSGSPLHF. The sequence in DNA is TGTGCCAGCAGCCATGGGCAGTCAGGTTCACCCCTCCACTTT.